What follows are 30 T cell receptor beta chains derived from one specimen sequenced in a study of cytomegalovirus exposure and HLA in healthy donors. In the PCR, 60 Vbeta and 13 Jbeta primers were used. The protocol was immunoSEQ multiplex PCR, while the TCRdb copy is restricted to in-frame clones and leaves out a portion. Seen in this sample are around 55,000 clones; the ten most common clones hold 8.9%. Input material: PBMCs. These receptors were collected from a man aged 50-60 years in good health and CMV-seropositive.

This sequence joins TRBV6-5 and TRBJ2-7; tentatively, D is TRBD1 (6 bases). There are 15 residues in the CDR3. The ends were cut back, 6 bases at V and 0 bases at J, with 15 bases in the middle. Per the germline V gene, CDR1 is MNHEY and CDR2 is SVGAGI. CDR3 coding DNA: TGTGCCAGCAGGCATAGGGGACACAGCTCCTACGAGCAGTACTTC. The encoded protein is CASRHRGHSSYEQYF.

CDR3 DNA: TGTGCCAGCAGCTCCGGACAGGGGCCACAAGAGACCCAGTACTTC. It yields the protein CASSSGQGPQETQYF. This rearrangement joins TRBV11-3 to TRBJ2-5, with TRBD1 matching 9 bases. J gave up 2 bases and V 4 bases, and 5 bases lay outside the gene matches. The CDR3 totals 15 residues. Germline lookup yields CDR1 SGHNT and CDR2 YENEEA.

V is TRBV28 and J is TRBJ1-2; 7 bases align to TRBD1. Unmatched junction bases numbered 8, after V lost 3 bases and J lost 1 base. Germline V gene lookup returns CDR1 MDHEN and CDR2 SYDVKM. CDR3 length: 16 residues. The CDR3 nucleotides read TGTGCCAGCAGTTTTCCGGTGGGACAGAGTAACTATGGCTACACCTTC. Amino acid sequence: CASSFPVGQSNYGYTF.

This chain links TRBV6-5 with TRBJ2-7; D not certain. V lost 4 bases to trimming and J lost 4 bases, with 11 bases between them. In germline, CDR1 is MNHEY, CDR2 SVGAGI. The CDR3 extends over 13 amino acids. CDR3 coding DNA: TGTGCCAGCAGTTCCCGGGTCTTGTACGAGCAGTACTTC. Protein: CASSSRVLYEQYF.

V is TRBV11-3 and J is TRBJ2-3, with 8 bases aligning to TRBD2. With 5 bases clipped from V and 6 bases from J, the junction kept 7 bases outside the gene matches. The CDR3 loop spans 14 amino acids. CDR1 is SGHNT and CDR2 is YENEEA in the germline V gene. The CDR3 region has the DNA TGTGCCAGCAGCCCTTCGGGGGGGCGGGATACGCAGTATTTT. Translation gives CASSPSGGRDTQYF.

This chain links TRBV2 with TRBJ1-6, with D possibly matching TRBD1 (5 bases). The CDR3 sequence is 15 residues long. Trimming cost V 6 bases and J 5 bases, with 14 bases left between them. Looked up from germline, CDR1 is SNHLY and CDR2 is FYNNEI. The CDR3 coding sequence is TGTGCCAGCAGGGGGGGAGACACTCATAATTCACCCCTCCACTTT. The encoded protein is CASRGGDTHNSPLHF.

The chain employs TRBV4-2 and TRBJ1-1; 7 positions agree with TRBD1. The length of the CDR3 is 17 residues. The J segment lost 0 bases and the V segment lost 1 base, leaving 8 bases of the junction unmatched. The germline gives CDR1 LGHNA, CDR2 YNFKEQ. CDR3: CASSQVTTGRMNTEAFF. CDR3 coding DNA: TGTGCCAGCAGCCAAGTTACGACAGGGCGAATGAACACTGAAGCTTTCTTT.

The rearrangement uses TRBV7-9 and TRBJ1-6; D unresolved. Germline-derived CDR1 and CDR2 are SEHNR and FQNEAQ (reference sequence). Trimming pared 5 bases from V and 6 bases from J, leaving 14 bases between. The CDR3 covers 15 residues. The CDR3 nucleotides read TGTGCCAGCAGCCCCCTTACGGGGTTTAATTCACCCCTCCACTTT. It specifies CASSPLTGFNSPLHF.

The rearrangement joins TRBV2 to TRBJ1-5; D might be TRBD1 (6 bases). Germline CDR1 is SNHLY and CDR2 is FYNNEI. The germline V and J ends were trimmed by 8 bases and 2 bases, with 10 bases remaining between them. CDR3 length: 13 residues. CDR3 DNA: TGTGCCAGCCTCCAGGGGCGCAATCAGCCCCAGCATTTT. It encodes CASLQGRNQPQHF.

The chain is built from TRBV25-1 and TRBJ2-7, with D maybe TRBD2 (6 bases). The V gene's germline CDR1 is MGHDK and CDR2 SYGVNS. This CDR3 is 13 amino acids long. V lost 3 bases and J 4 bases, leaving 10 bases between the germline ends. This chain's CDR3 is CASSEGRIYEQYF. The CDR3 coding sequence is TGTGCCAGCAGTGAGGGGAGGATATACGAGCAGTACTTC.

The chain employs TRBV19 and TRBJ2-7; 8 bases agree with TRBD1. Trimming took 3 bases from V and 1 from J; bases not matched to a gene: 2. Germline V gene sequence: CDR1 LNHDA, CDR2 SQIVND (reference sequence). CDR3 size: 14 residues. The CDR3 spells CASSIWDRSYEQYF. The CDR3, as DNA: TGTGCCAGTAGTATTTGGGACAGGTCCTACGAGCAGTACTTC.

The chain joins TRBV6-1 to TRBJ1-5; D is undetermined. Germline CDR1 is MNHNS and CDR2 is SASEGT. Trimming took 4 bases from V and 7 from J, leaving 17 bases between them. The CDR3 runs to 15 residues. CDR3 in amino acids: CASSVAQTTSQPQHF. The CDR3 bases are TGTGCCAGCAGTGTAGCGCAGACAACGAGCCAGCCCCAGCATTTT.

This chain uses TRBV18 with TRBJ2-1; D gene uncertain. Trimming shortened V by 3 bases and J by 0 bases, and 12 bases separated the two germline ends. Germline V CDR1 and CDR2: KGHSH, LQKENI. The CDR3 sequence is 16 residues long. CDR3 in amino acids: CASSPERLSSYNEQFF. The CDR3 DNA sequence: TGTGCCAGCTCACCGGAGCGACTCAGCTCCTACAATGAGCAGTTCTTC.

The genes are TRBV5-1 and TRBJ1-1; D may be TRBD1 (5 bases). Looked up from germline, CDR1 is SGHRS and CDR2 is YFSETQ. Trimming took off 7 bases at V and 0 bases at J, with 16 bases between the two ends. CDR3 size: 15 residues. The CDR3 loop is CASSREGPMNTEAFF. The CDR3 DNA sequence: TGCGCCAGCTCCCGGGAGGGGCCAATGAACACTGAAGCTTTCTTT.

The chain uses TRBV5-4 and TRBJ2-5; TRBD1 is a possible D gene (5 bases). Looked up from germline, CDR1 is SGHNT and CDR2 is YYREEE (reference sequence). The CDR3 has 14 amino acids. The germline V and J ends were trimmed by 1 base and 2 bases, with 9 bases remaining between them. Here the CDR3 reads CASSLRGGQETQYF. The CDR3 coding sequence is TGTGCCAGCAGCTTGAGGGGCGGACAAGAGACCCAGTACTTC.

The V call is TRBV11-2, the J call TRBJ1-5, with a weak D call TRBD1 (6 bases). The ends were cut back, 5 bases at V and 5 bases at J, with 16 bases in the middle. This CDR3 comprises 15 residues. Looked up from germline, CDR1 is SGHAT and CDR2 is FQNNGV. CDR3 bases: TGTGCCAGCAGCCCTAGTGGGGGGGGCCATCAGCCCCAGCATTTT. It specifies CASSPSGGGHQPQHF.

The chain joins TRBV7-9 to TRBJ1-4; D gene ambiguous. The CDR3 spans 15 residues. Germline CDR1 and CDR2: SEHNR and FQNEAQ (reference sequence). V was clipped by 5 bases and J by 0 bases, with 10 bases between them. The chain's CDR3 is CASSHASATNEKLFF. CDR3 DNA: TGTGCCAGCAGCCACGCCAGTGCAACTAATGAAAAACTGTTTTTT.

This chain's CDR3 is CASMSVDYGYTF. In DNA form, the CDR3 reads TGTGCCAGCATGTCAGTCGACTATGGCTACACCTTC. This chain joins TRBV28 and TRBJ1-2; no definite D call. The CDR3 is 12 amino acids. In germline, CDR1 is MDHEN, CDR2 SYDVKM. V lost 7 bases to trimming and J lost 3 bases, with 9 bases between them.

The gene calls are TRBV28 and TRBJ1-1; 10 bases are a match to TRBD1. The CDR3 covers 15 residues. The V gene end was trimmed by 3 bases and the J gene end by 1 base; junction bases not matched to a gene: 2. Germline V gives CDR1 MDHEN, CDR2 SYDVKM. This CDR3 reads CASSFRTGGNTEAFF. The DNA for the CDR3 is TGTGCCAGCAGTTTTAGGACAGGGGGGAACACTGAAGCTTTCTTT.

The chain links TRBV6-1 to TRBJ2-7; 8 positions match TRBD2. CDR3 length equals 16 residues. CDR1 is MNHNS and CDR2 is SASEGT in the germline V gene. The V and J ends lost 2 bases and 2 bases, in that order; junction bases with no gene match: 8. The CDR3 sequence is CASSENSGTVAYEQYF. The DNA of the CDR3 is TGTGCCAGCAGTGAAAATAGCGGGACTGTGGCCTACGAGCAGTACTTC.

CDR3 in amino acids: CASSLAPKDTQYF. DNA of the CDR3: TGTGCCAGCAGCTTAGCCCCTAAGGATACGCAGTATTTT. The rearrangement joins TRBV7-8 to TRBJ2-3, with D unclear. The V and J ends lost 0 bases and 6 bases respectively, with 7 bases between them. Per the germline V gene, CDR1 is SGHVS and CDR2 is FQNEAQ. This CDR3 is 13 amino acids long.

The chain has TRBV6-5 and TRBJ2-5, with 10 bases matching TRBD2. The germline gives CDR1 MNHEY, CDR2 SVGAGI. The CDR3 sequence is 15 residues long. Trimming cost V 5 bases and J 4 bases; bases outside gene matches: 7. CDR3 protein: CASSGRTSGGETQYF. CDR3 coding DNA: TGTGCCAGCAGTGGGCGGACTAGCGGAGGAGAGACCCAGTACTTC.

This rearrangement joins TRBV4-1 to TRBJ2-7; 8 nucleotides agree with TRBD1. The V gene's germline CDR1 is MGHRA and CDR2 YSYEKL. V lost 2 bases and J lost 2; bases outside the gene matches: 5. The CDR3 loop spans 15 amino acids. CDR3 sequence: CASSQTGTGAYEQYF. CDR3 sequence (DNA): TGCGCCAGCAGCCAAACCGGGACAGGCGCCTACGAGCAGTACTTC.

V usage is TRBV28 and J usage is TRBJ1-2; the D is unclear. There are 14 residues in the CDR3. Germline loops: CDR1 MDHEN, CDR2 SYDVKM. Trimming removed 6 bases at V and 2 bases at J, with 13 bases between. CDR3 loop: CASRPWTENYGYTF. The CDR3 nucleotides are TGTGCCAGCAGACCCTGGACTGAGAACTATGGCTACACCTTC.

V usage is TRBV6-6 and J usage is TRBJ1-2; perhaps TRBD1 as D (5 bases). CDR1 and CDR2 from the germline V gene are MNHNY and SVGAGI (reference sequence). This CDR3 has 13 amino acids. V dropped 2 bases and J dropped 6 bases, with 10 bases sitting between them. The CDR3 sequence is CASSYTRVNGYTF. The CDR3 DNA is TGTGCCAGCAGTTACACCAGGGTGAATGGCTACACCTTC.

The chain has TRBV6-4 and TRBJ2-2; D unresolved. Germline V lookup: CDR1 MRHNA, CDR2 SNTAGT. This CDR3 has 14 amino acids. Trimming took 6 bases from V and 0 from J, leaving 8 bases between them. The chain's CDR3 is CASRQNANTGELFF. CDR3 DNA sequence: TGTGCCAGCAGGCAGAATGCGAACACCGGGGAGCTGTTTTTT.

Points on this clone: The junction departs from germline at one end; a sequencing error may be responsible. The chain uses TRBV6-5 and TRBJ2-7, with 7 nucleotides matching TRBD2. CDR1 and CDR2 from the germline V gene are MNHEY and SVGAGI. The CDR3 covers 13 residues. CDR3: CDSSLGGGSEQYF. The CDR3 nucleotides are TGTGACAGCAGTTTGGGGGGGGGAAGCGAGCAGTACTTC.

The V and J genes are TRBV7-3 and TRBJ2-4; TRBD2 matches at 8 bases. The CDR3 runs 15 residues. Germline V lookup: CDR1 SGHTA, CDR2 FQGTGA. Trimming took 6 bases from V and 6 from J; bases not matched to a gene: 10. CDR3 DNA sequence: TGTGCCAGCAGTTCACCGGGACTAGAGGCAAACATTCAGTACTTC. It is translated as CASSSPGLEANIQYF.

The chain joins TRBV4-3 to TRBJ2-4; D uncertain. This CDR3 region has 15 residues. Trimming pared 0 bases from V and 3 bases from J, leaving 9 bases between. Germline lookup yields CDR1 LGHNA and CDR2 YSLEER. The CDR3 sequence is CASSQDPASKNIQYF. The CDR3 DNA is TGCGCCAGCAGCCAAGATCCCGCCAGCAAAAACATTCAGTACTTC.

V and J are TRBV15 and TRBJ2-7; D gene uncertain. Trimming cost V 2 bases and J 2 bases, with 10 bases left between them. The CDR3 spans 14 residues. Per germline, CDR1 LNHNV and CDR2 YYDKDF (reference sequence). The chain's CDR3 is CATSRKEIPYEQYF. CDR3 nucleotide sequence: TGTGCCACCAGCAGAAAGGAGATCCCCTACGAGCAGTACTTC.